This T cell receptor (beta chain) was retrieved from a study of blood T cells in healthy people across ages. About the study: Template switching recovered approximately one barcoded beta molecule for every two T cells.

This clonotype occurred a few times. Using a J-beta primer mix together with a sample-barcoded 5' primer, a second PCR was run for roughly 6 to 12 cycles. One entry per CDR3 protein results from TCRdb running MiXCR on the 5' RACE reads. The table records 1.5 million to 2 million distinct CDR3 sequences, more than 35% of them present only once. The CDR3 is 15 residues long. The V end lost 4 bases, the J end lost 6 bases, and 17 bases lay between the germline ends. Germline lookup yields CDR1 SGHRS and CDR2 YFSETQ. The chain recombines TRBV5-1 with TRBJ2-1; unclear D gene. This receptor was obtained from a human donor in good health. The specimen sequenced was blood. The CDR3 loop reads CASSTLGSPTNEQFF. The CDR3 bases are TGCGCCAGCAGCACCTTGGGGTCCCCAACCAATGAGCAGTTCTTC.